The rows below give T cell receptor beta chains drawn from one sample of a study of shared clonotypes between healthy human individuals. Libraries were prepared by immunoSEQ multiplex PCR; TCRdb keeps only in-frame clonotypes and omits some of them. The sample shows 2 million to 2.5 million clones, just over 90% of them seen only once. Sample: naive CD8+ T cells from PBMCs. The receptors here all came from a man younger than 35 in good health. Some clones in this sample may be carry-over from other donors' samples. Each CDR3 is given without its conserved first and last residue. A D gene is named only where the DNA matches it firmly.

D gene	V gene	J gene	CDR3 protein
.	TRBV7-9	TRBJ2-5	ASTPEGWNQETQY
.	TRBV5-5	TRBJ2-3	ASSNIGGIRTDTQY
.	TRBV28	TRBJ1-4	ASSFGRREKLF
.	TRBV5-6	TRBJ2-1	ASSFQGPVFTYNEQF
TRBD2	TRBV4-3	TRBJ2-2	ASSQDEAGGPGGELF
.	TRBV25-1	TRBJ2-7	ASSPPEQEKQYPYEQY
.	TRBV30	TRBJ2-1	AWSLGSSYNEQF
TRBD2	TRBV2	TRBJ2-3	ASRSSSGSVDTQY
.	TRBV19	TRBJ2-5	ASSNETSQETQY
TRBD2	TRBV2	TRBJ2-1	ASSEVETSISNEQF
.	TRBV6-5	TRBJ2-1	ASSYSRAGTEQF
TRBD1	TRBV7-2	TRBJ2-5	ASSWTGLQETQY
.	TRBV15	TRBJ2-2	ATSRGFSGATGELF